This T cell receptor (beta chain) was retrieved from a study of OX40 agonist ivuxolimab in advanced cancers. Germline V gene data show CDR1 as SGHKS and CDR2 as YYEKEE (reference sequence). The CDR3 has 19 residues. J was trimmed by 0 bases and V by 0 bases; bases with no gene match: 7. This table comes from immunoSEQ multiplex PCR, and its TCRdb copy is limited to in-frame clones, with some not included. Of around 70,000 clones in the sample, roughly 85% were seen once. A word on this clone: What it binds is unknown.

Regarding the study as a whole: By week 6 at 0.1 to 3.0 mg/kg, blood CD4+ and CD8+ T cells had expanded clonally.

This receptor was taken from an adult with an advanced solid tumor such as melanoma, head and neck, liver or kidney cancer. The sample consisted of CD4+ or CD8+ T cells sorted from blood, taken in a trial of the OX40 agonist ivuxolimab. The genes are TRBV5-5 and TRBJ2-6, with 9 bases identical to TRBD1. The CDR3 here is CASSLAAGTGLSGANVLTF. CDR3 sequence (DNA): TGTGCCAGCAGCTTGGCCGCCGGGACAGGGCTCTCTGGGGCCAACGTCCTGACTTTC.